This T cell receptor (beta chain) derives from a study of identifying expanded T cells in peripheral blood. As regards this clone: The antigen remains undetermined.

V was clipped by 3 bases and J by 3 bases, with 11 bases between them. The CDR3 runs to 14 residues. Germline assignment: CDR1 LNHNV and CDR2 YYDKDF (reference sequence). The data were produced by immunoSEQ multiplex PCR, yet TCRdb's version contains in-frame clones alone and is incomplete. The repertoire holds about 97,000 clones, with about 87% as singletons. During the collection period, no donor immune events like infections were recorded. The study, taken as a whole, reports: Variance in clone template counts between approximately two-week samples significantly increased with total template count across all healthy donors.

This receptor was obtained from a person aged 18-69 years in good health. Sequences were obtained from blood. The rearrangement links TRBV15 to TRBJ1-2, with a possible D match to TRBD1 (5 bases). The CDR3 here is CATSRIDSHYGYTF. In nucleotides, the CDR3 is TGTGCCACCAGCAGGATAGACAGCCACTATGGCTACACCTTC.